Listed below are T cell receptor beta chains from one sample, sequenced in a study of vaccination effects on CD4 cells after COVID-19. The method was immunoSEQ multiplex PCR; TCRdb's version includes in-frame clones alone and lacks a portion of them. The data hold about 43,000 clones, with around 80% observed a single time. No cognate antigen is known for these TCRs. Sequenced here: CD4+ T cells from PBMCs cultured with SARS-CoV-2 spike peptides, sampled before COVID-19 vaccination. These receptors were collected from a human donor who received a COVID-19 vaccine. The CDR3 runs from the conserved cysteine through the conserved F or W. The D gene is left open where the match is weak. Size values are once, few and many counts, or a class for expanded clones, and some rows have none.

J	D	size	V	CDR3	DNA
TRBJ2-2	.	few	TRBV21-1	CASSHWNTGELFF	TGTGCCAGCAGCCACTGGAACACCGGGGAGCTGTTTTTT
TRBJ1-1	.	.	TRBV20-1	CSASPRNTEAFF	TGCAGTGCTAGTCCACGGAACACTGAAGCTTTCTTT
TRBJ2-3	.	.	TRBV2	CASRGAGSTDTQYF	TGTGCTAGCAGGGGGGCGGGTAGCACAGATACGCAGTATTTT
TRBJ1-1	.	once	TRBV19	CASSIVGQGTEAFF	TGTGCCAGTAGTATTGTGGGGCAGGGCACTGAAGCTTTCTTT
TRBJ1-6	.	.	TRBV24-1	CAPPAPPLHF	TGTGCCCCGCCGGCCCCCCCCCTCCACTTT
TRBJ2-2	.	.	TRBV2	CASSGWWRDTGELFF	TGTGCCAGCAGTGGATGGTGGCGGGACACCGGGGAGCTGTTTTTT
TRBJ2-1	.	.	TRBV7-2	CASSLGSGVNEQFF	TGTGCCAGCAGCTTAGGGTCCGGGGTCAATGAGCAGTTCTTC
TRBJ2-3	.	.	TRBV10-3	CAISPGGNTQYF	TGTGCCATCTCGCCTGGGGGGAATACGCAGTATTTT
TRBJ2-5	TRBD1	.	TRBV7-7	CASSPGQARVQETQYF	TGTGCCAGCAGCCCCGGACAGGCGCGAGTCCAAGAGACCCAGTACTTC
TRBJ1-2	.	.	TRBV28	CASSSRTYGYTF	TGTGCCAGCAGTTCTCGGACCTATGGCTACACCTTC
TRBJ1-3	TRBD1	once	TRBV5-6	CASSLRQGVSGNTIYF	TGTGCCAGCAGCTTACGTCAGGGGGTCTCTGGAAACACCATATATTTT
TRBJ2-3	TRBD2	.	TRBV6-5	CASRTTSETDTQYF	TGTGCCAGCAGAACCACTAGCGAGACAGATACGCAGTATTTT
TRBJ2-6	.	.	TRBV25-1	CASSNSGANVLTF	TGTGCCAGCTCAAACTCTGGGGCCAACGTCCTGACTTTC
TRBJ1-3	TRBD1	.	TRBV19	CASRRRGQGLGNTIYF	TGTGCCAGTAGACGCCGGGGACAGGGGTTAGGAAACACCATATATTTT
TRBJ1-1	.	.	TRBV28	CASSTVFNTEAFF	TGTGCCAGCAGTACAGTGTTTAACACTGAAGCTTTCTTT
TRBJ2-2	.	.	TRBV19	CASSPSGNTGELFF	TGTGCCAGTAGTCCCTCGGGGAACACCGGGGAGCTGTTTTTT
TRBJ2-1	.	.	TRBV7-9	CASSPILILRLPPGNEQFF	TGTGCCAGCAGCCCGATTTTAATTTTAAGGCTCCCTCCGGGCAATGAGCAGTTCTTC
TRBJ2-5	.	.	TRBV10-3	CAIRQQGPGETQYF	TGTGCCATCAGGCAACAGGGACCTGGAGAGACCCAGTACTTC
TRBJ2-2	.	.	TRBV15	CATSNGKTSVDTGELFF	TGTGCCACCAGCAACGGAAAAACTAGTGTGGACACCGGGGAGCTGTTTTTT
TRBJ1-2	TRBD1	few	TRBV7-9	CASSLSTGGRGGYTF	TGTGCCAGCAGCTTGAGTACAGGGGGCCGCGGTGGCTACACCTTC
TRBJ2-1	.	.	TRBV5-1	CASSSGTSSYNEQFF	TGCGCCAGCAGCTCTGGGACTTCCTCCTACAATGAGCAGTTCTTC
TRBJ1-3	TRBD1	.	TRBV18	CASSRIQGSSSGNTIYF	TGTGCCAGCTCACGGATACAGGGGAGTAGCTCTGGAAACACCATATATTTT
TRBJ2-4	TRBD1	once	TRBV2	CASNVDRGGSIQYF	TGTGCCAGCAATGTGGACAGGGGTGGGAGCATTCAGTACTTC
TRBJ2-1	TRBD2	few	TRBV2	CASSEGGGGGSYNEQFF	TGTGCCAGCAGTGAAGGTGGTGGCGGGGGGTCGTACAATGAGCAGTTCTTC
TRBJ1-3	.	few	TRBV2	CASSDPAGTIYF	TGTGCCAGCAGTGACCCAGCGGGCACCATATATTTT
TRBJ2-2	.	.	TRBV19	CASSIRGEAGELFF	TGTGCCAGTAGTATCCGCGGGGAGGCCGGGGAGCTGTTTTTT
TRBJ1-2	.	.	TRBV25-1	CASSDPKTGESYGYTF	TGTGCCAGCAGTGACCCCAAAACCGGGGAGTCTTATGGCTACACCTTC
TRBJ1-6	.	.	TRBV6-2/TRBV6-3	CASSYSGRSDNSPLHF	TGTGCCAGCAGTTACTCAGGAAGGTCGGACAATTCACCCCTCCACTTT
TRBJ2-1	.	.	TRBV6-6	CASSYSNGNEQFF	TGTGCCAGCAGTTACTCCAACGGCAATGAGCAGTTCTTC